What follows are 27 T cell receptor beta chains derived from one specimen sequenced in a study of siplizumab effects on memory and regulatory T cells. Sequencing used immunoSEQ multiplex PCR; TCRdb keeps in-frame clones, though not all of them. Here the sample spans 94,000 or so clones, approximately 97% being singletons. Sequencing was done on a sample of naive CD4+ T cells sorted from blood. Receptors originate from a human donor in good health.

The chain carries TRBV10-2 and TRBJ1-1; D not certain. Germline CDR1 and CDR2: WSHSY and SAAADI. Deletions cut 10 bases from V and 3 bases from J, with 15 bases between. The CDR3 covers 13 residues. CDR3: CATKEMIYTEAFF. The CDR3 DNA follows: TGCGCCACCAAGGAGATGATCTACACTGAAGCTTTCTTT.

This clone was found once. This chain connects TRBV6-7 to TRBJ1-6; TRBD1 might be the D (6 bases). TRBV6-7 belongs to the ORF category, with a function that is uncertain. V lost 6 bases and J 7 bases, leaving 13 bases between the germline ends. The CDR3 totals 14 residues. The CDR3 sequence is CASSQGHINSPLHF. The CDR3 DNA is TGTGCCAGCAGCCAGGGACACATCAATTCACCCCTCCACTTT.

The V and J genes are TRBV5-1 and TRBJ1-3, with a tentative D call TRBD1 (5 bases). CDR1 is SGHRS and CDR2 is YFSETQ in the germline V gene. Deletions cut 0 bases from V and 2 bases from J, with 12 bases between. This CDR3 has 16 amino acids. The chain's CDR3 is CASSLELPGTGNTIYF. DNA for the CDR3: TGCGCCAGCAGCTTGGAATTACCAGGGACTGGAAACACCATATATTTT.

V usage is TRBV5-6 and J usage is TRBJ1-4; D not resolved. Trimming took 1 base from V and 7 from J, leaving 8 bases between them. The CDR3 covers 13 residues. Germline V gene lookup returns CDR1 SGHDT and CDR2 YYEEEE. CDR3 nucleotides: TGTGCCAGCAGCTTGAGTGGAGGTGAAAAACTGTTTTTT. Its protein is CASSLSGGEKLFF.

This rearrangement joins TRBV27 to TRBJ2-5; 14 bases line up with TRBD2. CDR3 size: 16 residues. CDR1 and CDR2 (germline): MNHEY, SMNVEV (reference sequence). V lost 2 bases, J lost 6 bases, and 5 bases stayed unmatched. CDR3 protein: CASSLETSGGAQTQYF. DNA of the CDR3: TGTGCCAGCAGTTTAGAGACTAGCGGGGGGGCGCAGACCCAGTACTTC.

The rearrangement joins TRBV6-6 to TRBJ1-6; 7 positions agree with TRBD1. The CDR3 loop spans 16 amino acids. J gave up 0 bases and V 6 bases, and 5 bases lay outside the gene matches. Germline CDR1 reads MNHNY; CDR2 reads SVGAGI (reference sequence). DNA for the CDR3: TGTGCCAGCAGCCAGACAGGGAGCTCCTATAATTCACCCCTCCACTTT. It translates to CASSQTGSSYNSPLHF.

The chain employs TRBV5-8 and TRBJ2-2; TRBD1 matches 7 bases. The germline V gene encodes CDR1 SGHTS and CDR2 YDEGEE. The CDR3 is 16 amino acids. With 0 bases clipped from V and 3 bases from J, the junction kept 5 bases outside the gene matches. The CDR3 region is CASSLATGQYTGELFF. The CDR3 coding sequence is TGTGCCAGCAGCTTGGCCACGGGACAGTACACCGGGGAGCTGTTTTTT.

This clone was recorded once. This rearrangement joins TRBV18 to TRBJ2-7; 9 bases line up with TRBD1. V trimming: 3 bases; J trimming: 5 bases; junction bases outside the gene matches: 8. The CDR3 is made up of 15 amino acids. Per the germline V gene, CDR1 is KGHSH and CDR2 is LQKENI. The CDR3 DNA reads TGTGCCAGCTCACCCTCCGGGACAGGGAGGAACGAGCAGTACTTC. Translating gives CASSPSGTGRNEQYF.

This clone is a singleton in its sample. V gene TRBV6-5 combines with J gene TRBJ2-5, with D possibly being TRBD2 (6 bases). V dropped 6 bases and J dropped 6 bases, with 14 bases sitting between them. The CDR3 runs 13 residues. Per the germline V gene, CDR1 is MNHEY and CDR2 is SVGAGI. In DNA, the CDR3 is TGTGCCAGCAGGACCGGGACTGAAAAGACCCAGTACTTC. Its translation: CASRTGTEKTQYF.

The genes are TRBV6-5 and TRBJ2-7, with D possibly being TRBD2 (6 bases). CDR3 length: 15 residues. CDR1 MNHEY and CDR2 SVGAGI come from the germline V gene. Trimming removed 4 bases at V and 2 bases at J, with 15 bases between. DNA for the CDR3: TGTGCCAGCAGTTTGAGGCGGGGTGTCACCTACGAGCAGTACTTC. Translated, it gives CASSLRRGVTYEQYF.

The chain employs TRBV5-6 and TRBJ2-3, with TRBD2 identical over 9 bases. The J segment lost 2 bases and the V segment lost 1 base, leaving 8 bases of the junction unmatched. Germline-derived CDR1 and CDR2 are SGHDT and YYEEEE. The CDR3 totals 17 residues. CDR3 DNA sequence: TGTGCCAGCAGCTTGTACTTAGCGGGGGTGGTCACAGATACGCAGTATTTT. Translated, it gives CASSLYLAGVVTDTQYF.

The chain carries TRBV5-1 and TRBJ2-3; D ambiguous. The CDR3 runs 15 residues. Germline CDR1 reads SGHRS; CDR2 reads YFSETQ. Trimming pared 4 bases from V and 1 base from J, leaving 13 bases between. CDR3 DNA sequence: TGCGCCAGCAGCAGGGCCGGGCCAGGCACAGATACGCAGTATTTT. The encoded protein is CASSRAGPGTDTQYF.

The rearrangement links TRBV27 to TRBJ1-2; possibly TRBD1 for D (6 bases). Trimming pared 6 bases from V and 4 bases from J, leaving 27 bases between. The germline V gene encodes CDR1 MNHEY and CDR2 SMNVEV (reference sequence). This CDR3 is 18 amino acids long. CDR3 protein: CASSYRALGGGPSYGYTF. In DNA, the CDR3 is TGTGCCAGCAGCTACCGGGCCCTCGGAGGGGGGCCGAGCTATGGCTACACCTTC.

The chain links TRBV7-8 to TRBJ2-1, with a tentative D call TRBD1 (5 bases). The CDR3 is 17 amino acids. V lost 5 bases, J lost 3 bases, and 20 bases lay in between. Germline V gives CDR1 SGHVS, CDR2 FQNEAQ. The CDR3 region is CASSKPPPGSGYNEQFF. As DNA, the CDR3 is TGTGCCAGCAGCAAACCACCCCCAGGGTCGGGCTACAATGAGCAGTTCTTC. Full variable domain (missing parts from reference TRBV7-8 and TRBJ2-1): GAGVSQSPRYKVAKRGQDVALRCDPISGHVSLFWYQQALGQGPEFLTYFQNEAQLDKSGLPSDRFFAERPEGSVSTLKIQRTQQEDSAVYLCASSKPPPGSGYNEQFFGPGTRLTVL.

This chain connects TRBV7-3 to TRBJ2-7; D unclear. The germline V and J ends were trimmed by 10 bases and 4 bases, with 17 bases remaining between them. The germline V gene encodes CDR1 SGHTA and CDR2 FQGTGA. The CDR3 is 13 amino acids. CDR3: CAIGVWQPYEQYF. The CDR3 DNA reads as TGTGCCATCGGCGTTTGGCAACCATACGAGCAGTACTTC.

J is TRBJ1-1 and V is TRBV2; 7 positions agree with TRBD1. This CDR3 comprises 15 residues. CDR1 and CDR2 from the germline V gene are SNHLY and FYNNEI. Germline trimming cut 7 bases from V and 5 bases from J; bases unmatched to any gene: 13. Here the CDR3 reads CASTFSRGWVTEAFF. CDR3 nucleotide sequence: TGTGCCAGCACTTTCTCCAGGGGGTGGGTTACTGAAGCTTTCTTT. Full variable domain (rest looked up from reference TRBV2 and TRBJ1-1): EPEVTQTPSHQVTQMGQEVILRCVPISNHLYFYWYRQILGQKVEFLVSFYNNEISEKSEIFDDQFSVERPDGSNFTLKIRSTKLEDSAMYFCASTFSRGWVTEAFFGQGTRLTVV.

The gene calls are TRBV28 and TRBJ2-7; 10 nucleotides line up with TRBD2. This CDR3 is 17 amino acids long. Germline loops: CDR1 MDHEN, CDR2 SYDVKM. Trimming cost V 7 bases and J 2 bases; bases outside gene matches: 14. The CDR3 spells CASTLQSGLAATYEQYF. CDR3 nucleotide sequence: TGTGCCAGCACCCTCCAATCCGGACTAGCGGCCACCTACGAGCAGTACTTC.

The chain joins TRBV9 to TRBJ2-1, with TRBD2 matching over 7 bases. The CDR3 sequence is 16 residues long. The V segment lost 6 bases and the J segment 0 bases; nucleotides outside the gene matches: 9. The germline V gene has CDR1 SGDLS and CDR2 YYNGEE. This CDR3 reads CASTPRLASSYNEQFF. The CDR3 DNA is TGTGCCAGCACCCCCAGACTAGCTAGCTCCTACAATGAGCAGTTCTTC.

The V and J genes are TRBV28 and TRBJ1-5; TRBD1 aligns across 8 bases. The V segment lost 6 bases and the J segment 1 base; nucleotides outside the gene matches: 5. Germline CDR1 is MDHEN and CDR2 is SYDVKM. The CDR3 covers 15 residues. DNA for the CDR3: TGTGCCAGCAGCACCGGACAGGGAAGCAATCAGCCCCAGCATTTT. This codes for CASSTGQGSNQPQHF. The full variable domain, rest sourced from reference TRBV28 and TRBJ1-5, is DVKVTQSSRYLVKRTGEKVFLECVQDMDHENMFWYRQDPGLGLRLIYFSYDVKMKEKGDIPEGYSVSREKKERFSLILESASTNQTSMYLCASSTGQGSNQPQHFGDGTRLSIL.

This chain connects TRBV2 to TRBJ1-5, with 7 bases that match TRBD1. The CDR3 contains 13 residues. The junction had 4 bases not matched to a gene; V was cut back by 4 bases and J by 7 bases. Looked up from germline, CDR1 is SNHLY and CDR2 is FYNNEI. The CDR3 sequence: CASSGDRDQPQHF. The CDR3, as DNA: TGTGCCAGCAGTGGAGACAGGGACCAGCCCCAGCATTTT.

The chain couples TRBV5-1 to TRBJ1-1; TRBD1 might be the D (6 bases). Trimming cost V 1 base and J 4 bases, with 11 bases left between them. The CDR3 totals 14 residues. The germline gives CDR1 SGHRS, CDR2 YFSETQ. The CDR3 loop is CASSLSTGPTEAFF. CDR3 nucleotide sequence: TGCGCCAGCAGCTTGTCGACAGGCCCCACTGAAGCTTTCTTT. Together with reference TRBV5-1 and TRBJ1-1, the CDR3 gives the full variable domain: KAGVTQTPRYLIKTRGQQVTLSCSPISGHRSVSWYQQTPGQGLQFLFEYFSETQRNKGNFPGRFSGRQFSNSRSEMNVSTLELGDSALYLCASSLSTGPTEAFFGQGTRLTVV.

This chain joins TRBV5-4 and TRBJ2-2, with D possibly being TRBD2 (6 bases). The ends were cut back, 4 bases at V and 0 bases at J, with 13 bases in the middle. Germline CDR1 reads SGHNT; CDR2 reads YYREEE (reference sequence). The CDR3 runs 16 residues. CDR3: CASSPRAGTNTGELFF. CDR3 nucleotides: TGTGCCAGCAGCCCGCGGGCGGGAACGAACACCGGGGAGCTGTTTTTT.

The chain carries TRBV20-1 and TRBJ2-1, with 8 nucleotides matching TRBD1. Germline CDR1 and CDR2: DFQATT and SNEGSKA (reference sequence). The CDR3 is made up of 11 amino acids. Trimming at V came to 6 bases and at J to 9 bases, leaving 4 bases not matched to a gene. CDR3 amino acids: CSAAGTGEQFF. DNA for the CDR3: TGCAGTGCGGCAGGGACAGGTGAGCAGTTCTTC.

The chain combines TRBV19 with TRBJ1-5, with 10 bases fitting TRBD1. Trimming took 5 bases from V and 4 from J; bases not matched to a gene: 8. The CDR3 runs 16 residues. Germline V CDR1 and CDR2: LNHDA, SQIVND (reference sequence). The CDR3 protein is CASSFRQGAGNQPQHF. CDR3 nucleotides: TGTGCCAGTAGTTTCCGACAGGGGGCTGGGAATCAGCCCCAGCATTTT.

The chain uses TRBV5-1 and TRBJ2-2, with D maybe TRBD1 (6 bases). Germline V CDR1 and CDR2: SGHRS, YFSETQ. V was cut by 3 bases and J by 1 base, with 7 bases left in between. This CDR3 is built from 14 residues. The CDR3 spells CASSWGQNTGELFF. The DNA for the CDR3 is TGCGCCAGCAGCTGGGGACAGAACACCGGGGAGCTGTTTTTT.

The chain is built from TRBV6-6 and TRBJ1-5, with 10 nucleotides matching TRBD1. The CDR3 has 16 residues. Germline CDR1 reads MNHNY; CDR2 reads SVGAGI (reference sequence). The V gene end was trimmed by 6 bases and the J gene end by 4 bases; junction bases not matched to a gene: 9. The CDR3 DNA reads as TGTGCCAGCAGCCTAGGCAGGGACAGGGGTAATCAGCCCCAGCATTTT. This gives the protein CASSLGRDRGNQPQHF.

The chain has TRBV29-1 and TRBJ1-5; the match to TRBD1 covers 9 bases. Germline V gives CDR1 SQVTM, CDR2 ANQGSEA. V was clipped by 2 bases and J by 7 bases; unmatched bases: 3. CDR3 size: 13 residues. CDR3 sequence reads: CSVEWDRDQPQHF. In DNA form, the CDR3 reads TGCAGCGTTGAATGGGACAGGGACCAGCCCCAGCATTTT.